This TCR beta chain was retrieved from a study of persistence of HIV-infected CD4 T cells. Overall study results and limits: Antigen-responding cells were enriched for degenerate expanded CDR3beta sequences.

The immunoSEQ assay was version 4, run in survey mode. Repertoires were generated with immunoSEQ multiplex PCR, while TCRdb's copy carries only in-frame clones and drops some. The table records roughly 43,000 clones, just over 90% of them present only once. Per germline, CDR1 SEHNR and CDR2 FQNEAQ (reference sequence). The CDR3 is 13 amino acids. The V gene lost 6 bases and the J gene lost 8 bases, with 15 bases spanning the gap. Anti-CD3/anti-CD28 beads served as a nonspecific positive control stimulus. CD4+ T cells upregulating both CD40 ligand and CD69 were sorted as responding cells. These HIV-1-infected adults initiated suppressive ART in chronic infection. For at least 4 years, plasma HIV-1 RNA was undetectable (<50 copies/mL). Donors had CD4+ T cell counts above 400 cells/uL and were CMV-seropositive. As concerns this clone: Its antigen remains unknown.

Sequencing used CD4+ T cells sorted from PBMCs after approximately 19-hour stimulation, obtained from a patient who received antiretroviral therapy. The sequence derives from an adult man with HIV who was CMV-seropositive. This sequence joins TRBV7-9 and TRBJ2-3; tentatively, D is TRBD2 (6 bases). CDR3 region: CASSRDSLGTQYF. DNA for the CDR3: TGTGCCAGCAGTCGGGACTCTTTAGGTACGCAGTATTTT.